These 24 T cell receptor beta chains were all obtained from the same sample, sequenced in a study of blood T cell repertoires in COVID-19. Clones were sequenced by immunoSEQ multiplex PCR, and TCRdb holds only the in-frame ones, with some missing. The sample holds 250,000 to 350,000 clones; roughly 90% are singletons and the top ten take roughly 2%. Sequenced input: peripheral blood. Receptors were obtained from a woman in her fifties or sixties who had recovered from COVID-19.

This clone occurred a few times. The V and J genes are TRBV5-1 and TRBJ1-2; D uncertain. This CDR3 contains 13 residues. The germline CDR1 and CDR2 sequences are SGHRS and YFSETQ. V lost 5 bases and J 0 bases, leaving 8 bases between the germline ends. CDR3 residues: CASREQTNYGYTF. The CDR3 DNA reads as TGCGCCAGCAGGGAACAGACTAACTATGGCTACACCTTC.

This clone was detected only a few times. The chain uses TRBV5-1 and TRBJ2-1, with D perhaps matching TRBD2 (6 bases). This CDR3 has 14 amino acids. V was trimmed by 2 bases and J by 4 bases, leaving 10 bases between them. Germline CDR1 reads SGHRS; CDR2 reads YFSETQ. The CDR3 coding sequence is TGCGCCAGCAGCTTCGGGACTCCGTACAATGAGCAGTTCTTC. This codes for CASSFGTPYNEQFF.

The genes are TRBV19 and TRBJ1-5, with D tentatively TRBD1 (6 bases). Germline V gene data show CDR1 as LNHDA and CDR2 as SQIVND (reference sequence). The CDR3 runs 16 residues. Trimming stripped 5 bases from V and 0 bases from J, with 14 bases between. The CDR3 sequence is CASSPRQADSNQPQHF. The DNA for the CDR3 is TGTGCCAGTAGTCCAAGACAGGCGGATAGCAATCAGCCCCAGCATTTT. Supplemented by reference TRBV19 and TRBJ1-5, the full variable domain reads DGGITQSPKYLFRKEGQNVTLSCEQNLNHDAMYWYRQDPGQGLRLIYYSQIVNDFQKGDIAEGYSVSREKKESFPLTVTSAQKNPTAFYLCASSPRQADSNQPQHFGDGTRLSIL.

The rearrangement links TRBV29-1 to TRBJ1-2; 10 nucleotides match TRBD1. Germline assignment: CDR1 SQVTM and CDR2 ANQGSEA. The CDR3 has 13 amino acids. CDR3 sequence: CTTRDRGDYGYTF. Here the CDR3 DNA reads TGCACCACCAGGGACAGGGGCGACTATGGCTACACCTTC.

This clone is a singleton in its sample. The chain is built from TRBV7-2 and TRBJ2-3; D perhaps matches TRBD1 (9 bases). The CDR3 contains 15 residues. CDR1 and CDR2 (germline): SGHTA, FQGNSA. The ends were cut back, 10 bases at V and 5 bases at J, with 22 bases in the middle. The CDR3 is CAIGGDRVRIDTQYF. Written as DNA, the CDR3 is TGTGCCATCGGGGGGGACAGGGTACGGATAGATACGCAGTATTTT.

This chain links TRBV19 with TRBJ2-7, with 7 bases fitting TRBD1. CDR1 and CDR2 (germline): LNHDA, SQIVND (reference sequence). This CDR3 has 14 amino acids. Germline trimming cut 6 bases from V and 2 bases from J; bases unmatched to any gene: 7. CDR3 sequence: CASRSGQTAYEQYF. The DNA of the CDR3 is TGTGCCAGTAGGTCGGGACAGACGGCCTACGAGCAGTACTTC.

The chain links TRBV12-2 to TRBJ1-1; whether TRBD1, the table's D call, matches the DNA was not checked. TRBV12-2 is deemed a pseudogene. The CDR3 contains 15 residues. The chain's CDR3 is CASRLKGAPNTEAFF. The CDR3 DNA is TGTGCAAGTCGCTTAAAAGGGGCCCCGAACACTGAAGCTTTCTTT.

The chain combines TRBV9 with TRBJ1-2; TRBD1 might be the D (6 bases). The V gene's germline CDR1 is SGDLS and CDR2 YYNGEE. CDR3 size: 15 residues. The V gene lost 0 bases and the J gene lost 4 bases, with 13 bases spanning the gap. CDR3 DNA: TGTGCCAGCAGCGTAGTCGGAAACAGGGCCTATGGCTACACCTTC. Protein product: CASSVVGNRAYGYTF.

The rearrangement joins TRBV5-6 to TRBJ2-2; possible D gene TRBD2, 5 bases. The CDR3 contains 18 residues. CDR1 is SGHDT and CDR2 is YYEEEE in the germline V gene. Trimming cost V 4 bases and J 1 base, with 20 bases left between them. The chain's CDR3 is CASSPRLGLAENTGELFF. The CDR3 coding sequence is TGTGCCAGCAGCCCCCGGTTAGGTCTAGCCGAGAACACCGGGGAGCTGTTTTTT.

The rearrangement uses TRBV7-3 and TRBJ2-2; 10 bases map to TRBD2. The CDR3 runs 15 residues. V lost 2 bases, J lost 4 bases, and 1 base stayed unmatched. In germline, CDR1 is SGHTA, CDR2 FQGTGA. CDR3: CASSLGTSVTGELFF. The CDR3 DNA reads as TGTGCCAGCAGCTTAGGGACTAGCGTCACCGGGGAGCTGTTTTTT.

This chain connects TRBV21-1 to TRBJ2-1; the table's D gene call, TRBD2, was not cross checked with the DNA. TRBV21-1 is reported as a pseudogene. The CDR3 covers 20 residues. CDR3 region: CASSKAGGSGGIRGYNEQFF. The DNA of the CDR3 is TGTGCCAGCAGCAAAGCTGGTGGTAGCGGGGGCATAAGAGGATACAATGAGCAGTTCTTC.

This clone has just one count. Here the CDR3 DNA reads TGCAGCGCCGGACAGGGAACCATGAACACTGAAGCTTTCTTT. It is translated as CSAGQGTMNTEAFF. The chain carries TRBV29-1 and TRBJ1-1; 8 nucleotides match TRBD1. The CDR3 length is 14 residues. V was clipped by 7 bases and J by 0 bases; unmatched bases: 7. The germline CDR1 and CDR2 sequences are SQVTM and ANQGSEA. Complete variable domain (other parts from reference TRBV29-1 and TRBJ1-1): SAVISQKPSRDICQRGTSLTIQCQVDSQVTMMFWYRQQPGQSLTLIATANQGSEATYESGFVIDKFPISRPNLTFSTLTVSNMSPEDSSIYLCSAGQGTMNTEAFFGQGTRLTVV.

V and J are TRBV28 and TRBJ1-6; D might be TRBD1 (6 bases). Trimming took 5 bases from V and 14 from J, leaving 16 bases between them. The CDR3 consists of 13 residues. Germline lookup yields CDR1 MDHEN and CDR2 SYDVKM. Here the CDR3 reads CASSGEGVPTLHF. The CDR3 DNA reads as TGTGCCAGCAGTGGGGAGGGGGTTCCGACCCTCCACTTT.

V usage is TRBV29-1 and J usage is TRBJ2-2, with no clear D. Trimming pared 6 bases from V and 0 bases from J, leaving 11 bases between. CDR1 and CDR2 (germline): SQVTM, ANQGSEA. The CDR3 consists of 14 residues. The CDR3 reads CSVADTTNTGELFF. CDR3 coding DNA: TGCAGCGTGGCAGACACGACGAACACCGGGGAGCTGTTTTTT.

The chain uses TRBV4-1 and TRBJ1-2; 7 bases align to TRBD1. From germline, CDR1 is MGHRA and CDR2 YSYEKL. CDR3 length: 15 amino acids. The V segment lost 3 bases and the J segment 4 bases; nucleotides outside the gene matches: 8. CDR3 in amino acids: CASSQPTGSRYGYTF. CDR3 DNA: TGCGCCAGCAGCCAGCCGACAGGGAGTCGCTATGGCTACACCTTC.

This clone appeared once. The rearrangement joins TRBV19 to TRBJ2-7; 10 bases map to TRBD1. CDR1 is LNHDA, CDR2 SQIVND, per germline (reference sequence). V shed 3 bases and J 3 bases; nucleotides not matched to a gene: 5. CDR3 length: 15 residues. CDR3 nucleotide sequence: TGTGCCAGTAGTATTATTGGGACAGGGGTCTACGAGCAGTACTTC. Translating gives CASSIIGTGVYEQYF.

The chain has TRBV7-2 and TRBJ2-1, with TRBD2 matching over 8 bases. Looked up from germline, CDR1 is SGHTA and CDR2 is FQGNSA. The CDR3 consists of 14 residues. Trimming cost V 0 bases and J 8 bases; bases outside gene matches: 3. The CDR3 DNA sequence: TGTGCCAGCAGCTTAGCGCCGGGGGGGCATGAGCAGTTCTTC. It yields the protein CASSLAPGGHEQFF.

There are a few counts of this clone. CDR3 residues: CASTQGLHYGYTF. DNA for the CDR3: TGTGCCAGCACCCAGGGTTTGCACTATGGCTACACCTTC. The chain joins TRBV5-6 to TRBJ1-2, with D possibly TRBD1 on 5 matching bases. CDR1 is SGHDT and CDR2 is YYEEEE in the germline V gene. Between the trimmed V and J ends, which lost 6 bases and 3 bases, there was a span of 12 bases. This CDR3 contains 13 residues.

V and J are TRBV29-1 and TRBJ1-4, with 8 bases aligning to TRBD1. The V gene's germline CDR1 is SQVTM and CDR2 ANQGSEA. Trimming removed 4 bases from V and 3 bases from J; junction bases left unmatched: 1. The CDR3 has 13 residues. The CDR3 here is CSVARGPNEKLFF. The CDR3 nucleotides read TGCAGCGTTGCCAGGGGGCCTAATGAAAAACTGTTTTTT.

The rearrangement uses TRBV5-4 and TRBJ2-5, with D possibly being TRBD1 (7 bases). Trimming cost V 0 bases and J 5 bases, with 14 bases left between them. CDR1 and CDR2 from the germline V gene are SGHNT and YYREEE (reference sequence). This CDR3 has 15 amino acids. DNA for the CDR3: TGTGCCAGCAGCTTGGGAGGGGGCGCGGGGGAGACCCAGTACTTC. It translates to CASSLGGGAGETQYF.

CDR3 amino acids: CASSQEPREREQYF. The CDR3, as DNA: TGTGCCAGCAGCCAAGAACCGAGAGAGAGGGAGCAGTACTTC. This rearrangement joins TRBV4-2 to TRBJ2-7; D is undetermined. CDR3 length: 14 amino acids. V lost 0 bases and J lost 7, with 13 bases in between. Germline-derived CDR1 and CDR2 are LGHNA and YNFKEQ.

In the case of this clone: In the same sample, other DNA sequences code for this CDR3. Here the CDR3 reads CASSLSSYEQYF. In DNA form, the CDR3 reads TGTGCCAGCAGCTTGAGCTCCTACGAGCAGTACTTC. V and J are TRBV13 and TRBJ2-7; D remains unclear. Trimming left V 3 bases short and J 0 bases short, with 3 bases between. The CDR3 extends over 12 amino acids. CDR1 and CDR2 from the germline V gene are PRHDT and FYEKMQ (reference sequence).

The chain couples TRBV27 to TRBJ1-3, with a weak D call TRBD1 (6 bases). The CDR3 covers 16 residues. Germline CDR1 reads MNHEY; CDR2 reads SMNVEV (reference sequence). Trimming removed 6 bases from V and 0 bases from J, with 15 bases in between. This CDR3 reads CASRRGGQSSGNTIYF. CDR3 nucleotides: TGTGCCAGCAGAAGAGGCGGACAGAGCTCTGGAAACACCATATATTTT.

The gene calls are TRBV5-6 and TRBJ1-4; 9 positions agree with TRBD1. V lost 4 bases, J lost 8 bases, and 12 bases stayed unmatched. The CDR3 runs 16 residues. CDR1 is SGHDT and CDR2 is YYEEEE in the germline V gene. CDR3 in DNA: TGTGCCAGCAGCCCCTACAGGGGGCTGGGCTGGGAAAAACTGTTTTTT. Protein: CASSPYRGLGWEKLFF. The variable domain in full, with the rest retrieved from reference TRBV5-6 and TRBJ1-4, is DAGVTQSPTHLIKTRGQQVTLRCSPKSGHDTVSWYQQALGQGPQFIFQYYEEEERQRGNFPDRFSGHQFPNYSSELNVNALLLGDSALYLCASSPYRGLGWEKLFFGSGTQLSVL.